This T cell receptor beta chain derives from a study of beta chain features in type 1 diabetes. This clone was picked up a small number of times. The antigen is undetermined. This CDR3 is built from 15 residues. The germline gives CDR1 LNHNV, CDR2 YYDKDF (reference sequence). J was trimmed by 10 bases and V by 1 base; bases with no gene match: 10. Study findings and constraints: TCRB CDR3 length was moderately but significantly reduced in all four CD4+ subsets of Type 1 diabetes patients.

The study reverse transcribed the entire isolated RNA, so it sequenced expressed TCRB transcripts. Sequencing used immunoSEQ multiplex PCR; TCRdb keeps in-frame clones, though not all of them. The data contain 350,000 to 450,000 clones, less than 15% of them singletons. The sample was naive CD4+ T cells from blood. This TCR came from a woman aged 18-29 years in good health. J is TRBJ2-1 and V is TRBV15; TRBD2 matches 7 bases. CDR3 sequence (DNA): TGTGCCACCAGCAGAGGGAATAGCGGGCCGAACGAGCAGTTCTTC. Encoded protein: CATSRGNSGPNEQFF.